Listed here are 3 T cell receptor beta chains from one sample, sequenced in a study of blood T cell repertoires in COVID-19. Repertoires were generated with immunoSEQ multiplex PCR, while TCRdb's copy carries only in-frame clones and drops some. The sample has tens of thousands of clones; 60% to 85% are singletons. The sample taken for sequencing was peripheral blood. The receptors were sampled from a human donor in a cohort sampled during active COVID-19.

This chain joins TRBV28 and TRBJ1-1, with 8 bases fitting TRBD1. The V and J ends lost 6 bases and 0 bases, in that order; junction bases with no gene match: 6. The CDR3 covers 15 residues. From germline, CDR1 is MDHEN and CDR2 SYDVKM. CDR3 bases: TGTGCCAGCAGGCAACAGGGGGTGATGAACACTGAAGCTTTCTTT. This encodes CASRQQGVMNTEAFF.

This chain's CDR3 is CASSVAGRGEKLFF. The CDR3 region has the DNA TGTGCCAGCAGCGTAGCTGGCAGAGGTGAAAAACTGTTTTTT. The genes are TRBV9 and TRBJ1-4; no clear D gene. There are 14 residues in the CDR3. Trimming left V 0 bases short and J 7 bases short, with 10 bases between. The V gene's germline CDR1 is SGDLS and CDR2 YYNGEE.

This chain links TRBV7-3 with TRBJ2-1; 8 bases fit TRBD2. CDR3 size: 15 residues. Germline V gene data show CDR1 as SGHTA and CDR2 as FQGTGA. V shed 2 bases and J 0 bases; nucleotides not matched to a gene: 0. The CDR3 DNA sequence: TGTGCCAGCAGCTTAGGGACTAGCTCCTACAATGAGCAGTTCTTC. Amino acids: CASSLGTSSYNEQFF. The full variable domain, completed using reference TRBV7-3 and TRBJ2-1, is GAGVSQTPSNKVTEKGKYVELRCDPISGHTALYWYRQSLGQGPEFLIYFQGTGAADDSGLPNDRFFAVRPEGSVSTLKIQRTERGDSAVYLCASSLGTSSYNEQFFGPGTRLTVL.